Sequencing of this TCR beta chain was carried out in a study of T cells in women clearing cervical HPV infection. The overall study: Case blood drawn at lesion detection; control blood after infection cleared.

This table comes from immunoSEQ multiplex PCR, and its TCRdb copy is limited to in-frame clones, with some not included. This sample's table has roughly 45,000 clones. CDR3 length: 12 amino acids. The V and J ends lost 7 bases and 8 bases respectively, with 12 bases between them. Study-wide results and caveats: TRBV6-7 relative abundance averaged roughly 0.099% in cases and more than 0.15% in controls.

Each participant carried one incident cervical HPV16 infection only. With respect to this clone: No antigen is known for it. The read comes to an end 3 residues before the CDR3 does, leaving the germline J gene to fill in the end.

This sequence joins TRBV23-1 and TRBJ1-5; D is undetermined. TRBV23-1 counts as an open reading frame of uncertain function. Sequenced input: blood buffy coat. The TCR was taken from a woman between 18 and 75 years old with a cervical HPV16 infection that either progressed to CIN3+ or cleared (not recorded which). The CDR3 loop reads CASKYVHEPQHF. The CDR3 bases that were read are TGCGCCAGCAAGTATGTACACGAGCCC.